This T cell receptor beta chain was found in a study of blood T cell repertoires in COVID-19. Using immunoSEQ multiplex PCR, the repertoire was profiled, and TCRdb retains in-frame clones only, with some absent. This sample has roughly 700,000 clones, with 85% to 90% found just once. V gave up 4 bases and J gave up 7 bases; unmatched junction bases: 6. The CDR3 is 14 residues long. Germline CDR1 SGHRS, CDR2 YFSETQ. The clonotype was recovered from a woman aged 18-29 years with acute or convalescent COVID-19. The specimen sequenced was peripheral blood. The rearrangement joins TRBV5-1 to TRBJ2-4, with TRBD2 matching 9 bases. The CDR3 protein is CASSAGGPDNIQYF. For the CDR3, the DNA is TGCGCCAGCAGCGCGGGGGGGCCTGATAACATTCAGTACTTC.